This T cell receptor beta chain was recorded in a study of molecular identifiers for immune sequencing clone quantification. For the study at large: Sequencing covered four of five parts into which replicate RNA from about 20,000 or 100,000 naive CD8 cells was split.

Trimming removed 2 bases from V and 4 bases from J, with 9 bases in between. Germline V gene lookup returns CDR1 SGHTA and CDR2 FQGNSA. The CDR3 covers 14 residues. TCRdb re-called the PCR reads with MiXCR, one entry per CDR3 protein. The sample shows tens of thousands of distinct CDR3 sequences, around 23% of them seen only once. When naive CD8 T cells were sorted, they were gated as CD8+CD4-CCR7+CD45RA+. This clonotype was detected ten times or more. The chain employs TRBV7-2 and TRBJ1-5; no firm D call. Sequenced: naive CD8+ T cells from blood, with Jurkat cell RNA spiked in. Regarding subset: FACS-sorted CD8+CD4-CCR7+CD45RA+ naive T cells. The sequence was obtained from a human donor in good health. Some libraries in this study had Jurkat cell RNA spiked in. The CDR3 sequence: CASSLYPGNQPQHF. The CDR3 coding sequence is TGTGCCAGCAGCTTATATCCGGGAAATCAGCCCCAGCATTTT.